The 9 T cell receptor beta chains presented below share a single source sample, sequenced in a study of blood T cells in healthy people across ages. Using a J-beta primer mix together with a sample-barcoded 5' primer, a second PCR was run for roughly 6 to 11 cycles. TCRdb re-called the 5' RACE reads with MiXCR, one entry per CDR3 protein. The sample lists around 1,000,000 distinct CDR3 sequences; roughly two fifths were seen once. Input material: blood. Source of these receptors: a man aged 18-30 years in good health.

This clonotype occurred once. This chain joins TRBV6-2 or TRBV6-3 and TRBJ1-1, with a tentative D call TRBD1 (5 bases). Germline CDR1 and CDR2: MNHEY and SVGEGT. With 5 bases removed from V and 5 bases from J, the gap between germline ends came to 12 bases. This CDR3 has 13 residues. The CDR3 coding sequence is TGTGCCAGCAGTATCGCGGGGCGTACTGAAGCTTTCTTT. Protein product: CASSIAGRTEAFF.

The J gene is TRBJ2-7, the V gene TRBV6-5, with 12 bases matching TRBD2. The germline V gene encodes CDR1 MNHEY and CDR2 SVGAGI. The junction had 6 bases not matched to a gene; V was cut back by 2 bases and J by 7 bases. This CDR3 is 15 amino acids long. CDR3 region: CASSYPSGGADEQYF. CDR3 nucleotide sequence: TGTGCCAGCAGTTACCCTAGCGGGGGGGCCGATGAGCAGTACTTC.

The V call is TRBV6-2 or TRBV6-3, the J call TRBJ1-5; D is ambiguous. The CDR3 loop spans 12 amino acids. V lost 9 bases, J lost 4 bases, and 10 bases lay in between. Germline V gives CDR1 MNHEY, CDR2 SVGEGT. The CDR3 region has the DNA TGTGCCAGTATGGTTTTTAATCAGCCCCAGCATTTT. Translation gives CASMVFNQPQHF.

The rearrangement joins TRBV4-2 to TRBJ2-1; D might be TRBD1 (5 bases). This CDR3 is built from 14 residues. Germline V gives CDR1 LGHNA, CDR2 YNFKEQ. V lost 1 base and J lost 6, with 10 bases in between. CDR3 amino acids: CASSQGGPANEQFF. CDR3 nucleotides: TGTGCCAGCAGCCAAGGGGGCCCGGCCAATGAGCAGTTCTTC.

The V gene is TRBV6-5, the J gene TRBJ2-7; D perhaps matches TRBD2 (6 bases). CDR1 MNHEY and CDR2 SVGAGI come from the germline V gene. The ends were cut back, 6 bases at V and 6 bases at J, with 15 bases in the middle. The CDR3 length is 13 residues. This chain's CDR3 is CASRGLTTTEQYF. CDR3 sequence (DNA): TGTGCCAGCAGGGGACTTACAACGACCGAGCAGTACTTC.

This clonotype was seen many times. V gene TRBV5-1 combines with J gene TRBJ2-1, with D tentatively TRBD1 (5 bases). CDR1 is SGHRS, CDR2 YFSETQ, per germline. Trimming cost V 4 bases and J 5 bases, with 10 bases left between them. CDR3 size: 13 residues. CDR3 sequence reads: CASSLQVDNEQFF. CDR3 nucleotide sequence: TGCGCCAGCAGCCTACAGGTAGACAATGAGCAGTTCTTC.

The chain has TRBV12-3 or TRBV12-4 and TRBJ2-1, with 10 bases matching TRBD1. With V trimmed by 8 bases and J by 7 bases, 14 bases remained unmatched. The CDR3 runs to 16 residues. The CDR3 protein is CASSYSGDRGNNEQFF. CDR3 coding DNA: TGTGCCAGCTCCTACTCCGGGGACAGGGGTAATAATGAGCAGTTCTTC.

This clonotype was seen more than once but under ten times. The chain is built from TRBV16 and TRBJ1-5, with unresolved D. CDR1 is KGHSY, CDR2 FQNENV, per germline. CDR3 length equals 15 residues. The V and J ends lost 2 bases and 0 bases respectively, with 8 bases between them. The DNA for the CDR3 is TGTGCCAGCAGCCAAGGCCGGTATAGCAATCAGCCCCAGCATTTT. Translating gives CASSQGRYSNQPQHF.

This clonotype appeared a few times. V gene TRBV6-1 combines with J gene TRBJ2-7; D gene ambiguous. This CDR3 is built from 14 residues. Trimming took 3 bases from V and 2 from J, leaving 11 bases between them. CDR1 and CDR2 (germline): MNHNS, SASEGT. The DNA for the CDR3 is TGTGCCAGCAGTGATGGGTACTCCACCTACGAGCAGTACTTC. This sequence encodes CASSDGYSTYEQYF.